This T cell receptor (beta chain) was recovered during a study of CD8+CD57+ T cells in acquired aplastic anemia. Across the study: On average, sorted CD4+ and CD8+ cells gave 3 to 3.5 ug of DNA.

Study-wide points: A set of twenty-nine CD8+ CDR3 sequences was shared between patients and controls, and these sequences appeared highly expressed in patients.

TCR beta VDJ combinations and CDR3 sequences were profiled from genomic DNA. TCRdb passed the reads through MiXCR, listing each CDR3 protein once. The data hold fewer than 200,000 distinct CDR3 sequences, with over 55% observed a single time. CD8+CD57+ cell expansion had been shown by flow cytometry in patients chosen for sequencing. Patients had received no therapy at the time of blood sampling. Note on this clonotype: Antigen specificity is unknown.

CDR3 length: 11 residues. Trimming shortened V by 0 bases and J by 7 bases, and 2 bases separated the two germline ends. Germline CDR1 and CDR2: SGHTA and FQGNSA. The J gene is TRBJ2-3, the V gene TRBV7-2; D remains unclear. The source is a human donor with aplastic anemia. What was sequenced was sorted CD4+, CD8+, or CD8+CD57+ T cells (not recorded which) from PBMCs. Written as DNA, the CDR3 is TGTGCCAGCAGCTTAGCGAATACGCAGTATTTT. Translating gives CASSLANTQYF.